The 30 T cell receptor beta chains given below trace back to one sample, sequenced in a study of blood T cell repertoires in COVID-19. Profiling relied on immunoSEQ multiplex PCR, and the TCRdb table lists in-frame clones only, not all of them. Of 60,000 to 85,000 clones listed, 80% were seen once; the top ten hold about 20%. The sample consisted of peripheral blood. These receptors all come from a man aged 70 or older who had recovered from COVID-19.

The V gene is TRBV30, the J gene TRBJ1-3; the D is unclear. Trimming removed 2 bases at V and 0 bases at J, with 2 bases between. CDR3 length: 12 amino acids. CDR1 and CDR2 from the germline V gene are GTSNPN and SVGIG (reference sequence). Here the CDR3 DNA reads TGTGCCTGGAGTTACTCTGGAAACACCATATATTTT. Translated: CAWSYSGNTIYF. The full variable domain, its missing parts supplied by reference TRBV30 and TRBJ1-3, is SQTIHQWPATLVQPVGSPLSLECTVEGTSNPNLYWYRQAAGRGLQLLFYSVGIGQISSEVPQNLSASRPQDRQFILSSKKLLLSDSGFYLCAWSYSGNTIYFGEGSWLTVV.

The rearrangement joins TRBV6-5 to TRBJ2-3; weak D call: TRBD2 (7 bases). CDR3 length equals 14 residues. The germline V gene encodes CDR1 MNHEY and CDR2 SVGAGI. V shed 6 bases and J shed 3 bases, with 13 bases lying between them. The CDR3 loop reads CASRRERGTDTQYF. For the CDR3, the DNA is TGTGCCAGCAGGCGGGAGAGGGGGACAGATACGCAGTATTTT.

The V call is TRBV23-1, the J call TRBJ2-7; 7 bases map to TRBD2. TRBV23-1 is identified as an open reading frame with a role that is uncertain. This CDR3 spans 17 amino acids. V lost 4 bases to trimming and J lost 0 bases; unmatched junction nucleotides: 12. This CDR3 is CASSLLWGGTTSYEQYF. As DNA, the CDR3 is TGCGCCAGCAGTCTGCTTTGGGGGGGGACTACCTCCTACGAGCAGTACTTC.

This chain uses TRBV18 with TRBJ2-7; D perhaps matches TRBD2 (5 bases). The CDR3 is 12 residues long. Per germline, CDR1 KGHSH and CDR2 LQKENI. Trimming cost V 4 bases and J 5 bases, with 9 bases left between them. Here the CDR3 reads CASSREHHEQYF. CDR3 bases: TGTGCCAGCTCACGGGAGCACCACGAGCAGTACTTC.

V gene TRBV24-1 combines with J gene TRBJ2-1; maybe TRBD2 (6 bases). V lost 7 bases and J 0 bases, leaving 6 bases between the germline ends. The CDR3 sequence is 13 residues long. Germline V gene lookup returns CDR1 KGHDR and CDR2 SFDVKD. The CDR3 loop is CATSGSSYNEQFF. CDR3 bases: TGTGCCACCAGCGGGAGCTCCTACAATGAGCAGTTCTTC.

This chain connects TRBV5-4 to TRBJ1-6; 7 bases agree with TRBD1. The CDR3 extends over 13 amino acids. The V and J ends lost 4 bases and 9 bases, in that order; junction bases with no gene match: 4. Germline lookup yields CDR1 SGHNT and CDR2 YYREEE (reference sequence). Here the CDR3 DNA reads TGTGCCAGCAGCGTGCGACAGGGTTCACCCCTCCACTTT. This gives the protein CASSVRQGSPLHF.

The rearrangement joins TRBV7-2 to TRBJ1-2; D perhaps matches TRBD1 (5 bases). There are 15 residues in the CDR3. The V gene lost 7 bases and the J gene lost 7 bases, with 22 bases spanning the gap. Germline CDR1 SGHTA, CDR2 FQGNSA. The CDR3 DNA reads as TGTGCCAGCATCGTTAACCCGGAGCAGGGCTCTGGCTACACCTTC. It encodes CASIVNPEQGSGYTF. Together with reference TRBV7-2 and TRBJ1-2, the CDR3 gives the full variable domain: GAGVSQSPSNKVTEKGKDVELRCDPISGHTALYWYRQSLGQGLEFLIYFQGNSAPDKSGLPSDRFSAERTGGSVSTLTIQRTQQEDSAVYLCASIVNPEQGSGYTFGSGTRLTVV.

The chain employs TRBV10-3 and TRBJ1-4; no clear D. The germline V and J ends were trimmed by 0 bases and 0 bases, with 5 bases remaining between them. CDR1 ENHRY and CDR2 SYGVKD come from the germline V gene. The length of the CDR3 is 15 residues. CDR3 nucleotides: TGTGCCATCAGTGAGTCGCGAGCAACTAATGAAAAACTGTTTTTT. Its translation is CAISESRATNEKLFF.

This clone was detected only once. The V gene is TRBV7-9, the J gene TRBJ2-1; 8 bases are shared with TRBD2. V lost 4 bases and J lost 5; bases outside the gene matches: 7. In germline, CDR1 is SEHNR, CDR2 FQNEAQ (reference sequence). The length of the CDR3 is 15 residues. Here the CDR3 reads CASSSSGRLNNEQFF. The CDR3 DNA reads TGTGCCAGCAGCTCAAGCGGGAGACTCAACAATGAGCAGTTCTTC.

The chain joins TRBV5-1 to TRBJ1-5, with D perhaps matching TRBD1 (6 bases). This CDR3 has 15 amino acids. CDR1 and CDR2 (germline): SGHRS, YFSETQ. V was clipped by 4 bases and J by 7 bases, with 18 bases between them. Written as DNA, the CDR3 is TGCGCCAGCAGCGAGGGGTCGACAGGTTACCAGCCCCAGCATTTT. It yields the protein CASSEGSTGYQPQHF.

The V call is TRBV18, the J call TRBJ2-4, with a weak D call TRBD2 (5 bases). CDR1 is KGHSH and CDR2 is LQKENI in the germline V gene. V was pared by 6 bases and J by 4 bases, with 10 bases between. This CDR3 is 13 amino acids long. CDR3 DNA: TGTGCCAGCTCCCCCGGACTGAAAAACATTCAGTACTTC. Its protein is CASSPGLKNIQYF.

The table lists this clone with a few counts. This sequence joins TRBV7-9 and TRBJ2-3; TRBD2 aligns across 11 bases. This CDR3 contains 16 residues. V was pared by 1 base and J by 0 bases, with 0 bases of the junction left unmatched. Germline CDR1 SEHNR, CDR2 FQNEAQ (reference sequence). CDR3 sequence (DNA): TGTGCCAGCAGCTTAGGACTAGCGGGGAGCACAGATACGCAGTATTTT. It is translated as CASSLGLAGSTDTQYF.

The table lists this clone with a count of one. This chain joins TRBV30 and TRBJ1-4; D unresolved. The V gene's germline CDR1 is GTSNPN and CDR2 SVGIG (reference sequence). V was shortened by 4 bases and J by 5 bases, with 14 bases between the two germline ends. The CDR3 is 14 residues long. CDR3 residues: CAWTPGILNEKLFF. The CDR3 DNA is TGTGCCTGGACCCCCGGGATACTCAATGAAAAACTGTTTTTT.

The chain combines TRBV24-1 with TRBJ2-3; 11 nucleotides match TRBD1. CDR3 size: 16 residues. Per germline, CDR1 KGHDR and CDR2 SFDVKD. V shed 3 bases and J 3 bases; nucleotides not matched to a gene: 4. CDR3 DNA: TGTGCCACCAGTGATCCCGGGACAGGGGGTACAGATACGCAGTATTTT. As protein: CATSDPGTGGTDTQYF.

This chain connects TRBV5-1 to TRBJ2-5; D ambiguous. The CDR3 runs 14 residues. The ends were cut back, 1 base at V and 4 bases at J, with 11 bases in the middle. The germline V gene has CDR1 SGHRS and CDR2 YFSETQ. CDR3: CASSLRGAIETQYF. CDR3 coding DNA: TGCGCCAGCAGCTTGCGCGGAGCCATAGAGACCCAGTACTTC. Based on the CDR3 plus reference TRBV5-1 and TRBJ2-5, the full variable domain is KAGVTQTPRYLIKTRGQQVTLSCSPISGHRSVSWYQQTPGQGLQFLFEYFSETQRNKGNFPGRFSGRQFSNSRSEMNVSTLELGDSALYLCASSLRGAIETQYFGPGTRLLVL.

V gene TRBV5-4 combines with J gene TRBJ2-5, with D unresolved. With 2 bases removed from V and 5 bases from J, the gap between germline ends came to 4 bases. From germline, CDR1 is SGHNT and CDR2 YYREEE (reference sequence). The CDR3 loop spans 11 amino acids. The DNA of the CDR3 is TGTGCCAGCAGCTTATCGGAGACCCAGTACTTC. Its protein product is CASSLSETQYF.

This chain uses TRBV6-5 with TRBJ2-4, with 7 bases aligning to TRBD1. The CDR3 has 16 amino acids. Germline V CDR1 and CDR2: MNHEY, SVGAGI. V shed 3 bases, J shed 4 bases, and the junction held 9 bases outside the gene matches. CDR3 in amino acids: CASSYIPGTVKNIQYF. The CDR3, as DNA: TGTGCCAGCAGTTATATTCCCGGGACAGTTAAAAACATTCAGTACTTC.

This chain joins TRBV29-1 and TRBJ1-1; 8 bases align to TRBD1. CDR1 and CDR2 (germline): SQVTM, ANQGSEA. V lost 8 bases to trimming and J lost 3 bases; unmatched junction nucleotides: 11. The length of the CDR3 is 14 residues. CDR3 sequence (DNA): TGCAGCCAGGTACAGGGGGGAATGGACACTGAAGCTTTCTTT. The encoded protein is CSQVQGGMDTEAFF.

This rearrangement joins TRBV24-1 to TRBJ2-1, with 7 bases identical to TRBD1. Germline CDR1 reads KGHDR; CDR2 reads SFDVKD. Losses at the gene ends were 4 bases for V and 2 bases for J; bases not matched to a gene: 7. The CDR3 is 16 amino acids. The CDR3 spells CATSDPTGPTYNEQFF. CDR3 nucleotides: TGTGCCACCAGTGACCCGACAGGGCCGACCTACAATGAGCAGTTCTTC.

Only a few counts were recorded for this clone. The rearrangement links TRBV19 to TRBJ2-2; 7 nucleotides align to TRBD2. The CDR3 covers 17 residues. CDR1 is LNHDA, CDR2 SQIVND, per germline (reference sequence). The V and J ends lost 6 bases and 4 bases, in that order; junction bases with no gene match: 14. This CDR3 is CASRPSGPRRGTGELFF. DNA of the CDR3: TGTGCCAGTAGACCTAGCGGACCAAGGCGCGGCACCGGGGAGCTGTTTTTT.

The chain is built from TRBV30 and TRBJ1-5; D remains ambiguous. This CDR3 comprises 12 residues. V was clipped by 0 bases and J by 4 bases, with 4 bases between them. From germline, CDR1 is GTSNPN and CDR2 SVGIG (reference sequence). CDR3 sequence (DNA): TGTGCCTGGAGTGTACGGAATCAGCCCCAGCATTTT. Its translation is CAWSVRNQPQHF.

This clone is a singleton in its sample. This sample also contains other DNA sequences that code for the same CDR3. The rearrangement links TRBV27 to TRBJ1-2; 7 nucleotides match TRBD1. V trimming: 5 bases; J trimming: 4 bases; junction bases outside the gene matches: 4. Germline CDR1 and CDR2: MNHEY and SMNVEV (reference sequence). The CDR3 spans 13 residues. Written as DNA, the CDR3 is TGTGCCAGCAGTCCACAGGGGCCCTATGGCTACACCTTC. This gives the protein CASSPQGPYGYTF.

This clone is a singleton in its sample. This chain links TRBV7-3 with TRBJ2-2; a weak D match, TRBD2 (6 bases). V lost 5 bases to trimming and J lost 0 bases, with 16 bases between them. The germline CDR1 and CDR2 sequences are SGHTA and FQGTGA. The CDR3 sequence is 17 residues long. The CDR3 loop is CASSRTPRGTNTGELFF. CDR3 bases: TGTGCCAGCAGCCGGACCCCCCGGGGGACGAACACCGGGGAGCTGTTTTTT. The complete variable domain, with remaining parts taken from reference TRBV7-3 and TRBJ2-2, reads GAGVSQTPSNKVTEKGKYVELRCDPISGHTALYWYRQSLGQGPEFLIYFQGTGAADDSGLPNDRFFAVRPEGSVSTLKIQRTERGDSAVYLCASSRTPRGTNTGELFFGEGSRLTVL.

This clone was seen only a few times. V usage is TRBV7-9 and J usage is TRBJ2-2; 7 bases are shared with TRBD1. The CDR3 is made up of 15 amino acids. V was clipped by 6 bases and J by 3 bases; unmatched bases: 7. Germline V gives CDR1 SEHNR, CDR2 FQNEAQ (reference sequence). DNA of the CDR3: TGTGCCAGCAGACCCGGACAGGAATACACCGGGGAGCTGTTTTTT. Encoded protein: CASRPGQEYTGELFF.

This chain links TRBV5-4 with TRBJ2-3; 9 positions match TRBD2. Looked up from germline, CDR1 is SGHNT and CDR2 is YYREEE (reference sequence). After removal of 0 bases from V and 6 bases from J, the junction contained 5 bases not matched to a gene. This CDR3 comprises 15 residues. The CDR3 sequence is CASSLALSGGDTQYF. The DNA for the CDR3 is TGTGCCAGCAGCTTGGCCCTAAGCGGGGGGGATACGCAGTATTTT.

The genes are TRBV19 and TRBJ2-7; possible D gene TRBD2, 6 bases. Germline V CDR1 and CDR2: LNHDA, SQIVND (reference sequence). The V end was cut by 8 bases, the J end by 3 bases, with 11 bases between. The CDR3 has 12 residues. The CDR3 loop reads CASRGSGYEQYF. The CDR3 nucleotides are TGTGCCAGTCGGGGGAGCGGCTACGAGCAGTACTTC.

The genes are TRBV7-8 and TRBJ2-1; 11 nucleotides agree with TRBD2. The CDR3 runs to 15 residues. CDR1 and CDR2 from the germline V gene are SGHVS and FQNEAQ. V shed 5 bases and J 7 bases; nucleotides not matched to a gene: 7. The CDR3 protein is CASSLTSGTSNEQFF. CDR3 in DNA: TGTGCCAGCAGCCTGACTAGCGGGACATCGAATGAGCAGTTCTTC.

The chain couples TRBV10-1 to TRBJ1-5, with TRBD1 matching over 11 bases. After removal of 7 bases from V and 2 bases from J, the junction contained 10 bases not matched to a gene. The CDR3 consists of 17 residues. From germline, CDR1 is WNHNN and CDR2 SYGVQD (reference sequence). The CDR3 region has the DNA TGCGCCAGCATAGGACAGGGGGCGCTAAATGGCAATCAGCCCCAGCATTTT. Protein product: CASIGQGALNGNQPQHF.

The rearrangement links TRBV5-4 to TRBJ1-4, with 7 nucleotides matching TRBD1. From germline, CDR1 is SGHNT and CDR2 YYREEE (reference sequence). The CDR3 extends over 15 amino acids. Losses at the gene ends were 4 bases for V and 4 bases for J; bases not matched to a gene: 7. CDR3 in amino acids: CASSARQGGNEKLFF. In nucleotides, the CDR3 is TGTGCCAGCAGCGCCCGACAGGGAGGTAATGAAAAACTGTTTTTT.

The chain joins TRBV12-3 or TRBV12-4 to TRBJ2-7; 7 bases are a match to TRBD1. V was clipped by 4 bases and J by 2 bases; unmatched bases: 2. The CDR3 loop spans 13 amino acids. The CDR3 region has the DNA TGTGCCAGCAGTTGGGACAGTGCCTACGAGCAGTACTTC. Its protein product is CASSWDSAYEQYF.